This entry lists 27 T cell receptor beta chains sequenced from one sample in a study of blood T cell repertoires in COVID-19. Sequencing was performed with immunoSEQ multiplex PCR; in TCRdb, only in-frame clones are kept and a portion is missing. The sample has roughly 250,000 clones; roughly four fifths are singletons. Material for sequencing was peripheral blood. All receptors derive from an older woman with active or convalescent COVID-19.

This clone was counted a few times. The chain links TRBV18 to TRBJ2-5; weak D call: TRBD1 (5 bases). The CDR3 covers 14 residues. Germline lookup yields CDR1 KGHSH and CDR2 LQKENI. V was shortened by 5 bases and J by 5 bases, with 15 bases between the two germline ends. The CDR3 loop is CASSTDTMWETQYF. Here the CDR3 DNA reads TGTGCCAGCTCAACGGACACTATGTGGGAGACCCAGTACTTC.

The genes are TRBV4-2 and TRBJ2-1; 16 bases align to TRBD2. The CDR3 totals 16 residues. Germline V gene data show CDR1 as LGHNA and CDR2 as YNFKEQ. Trimming cost V 5 bases and J 6 bases; bases outside gene matches: 4. CDR3 nucleotides: TGTGCCAGCAGCTCCGGGACTAGCGGGGGGGCCAATGAGCAGTTCTTC. Protein product: CASSSGTSGGANEQFF.

This chain connects TRBV30 to TRBJ1-1; no clear D gene. The V gene lost 1 base and the J gene lost 1 base, with 4 bases spanning the gap. The CDR3 has 12 residues. The germline gives CDR1 GTSNPN, CDR2 SVGIG (reference sequence). This CDR3 is CAWSGANTEAFF. The CDR3 DNA reads as TGTGCCTGGAGTGGGGCGAACACTGAAGCTTTCTTT.

The V gene is TRBV2, the J gene TRBJ1-2; D is perhaps TRBD1 (6 bases). The germline V gene has CDR1 SNHLY and CDR2 FYNNEI. The CDR3 extends over 16 amino acids. Trimming removed 3 bases from V and 5 bases from J, with 19 bases in between. The CDR3 spells CASSDPGGRGRYGYTF. DNA for the CDR3: TGTGCCAGCAGTGACCCGGGGGGGCGCGGTCGATATGGCTACACCTTC.

The genes are TRBV2 and TRBJ2-5, with D uncertain. There are 11 residues in the CDR3. Looked up from germline, CDR1 is SNHLY and CDR2 is FYNNEI. Trimming pared 8 bases from V and 4 bases from J, leaving 8 bases between. The CDR3 loop is CASAPLETQYF. The CDR3 DNA is TGTGCCAGCGCGCCCCTAGAGACCCAGTACTTC.

This chain links TRBV4-1 with TRBJ1-2; unclear D gene. V was shortened by 9 bases and J by 0 bases, with 20 bases between the two germline ends. The V gene's germline CDR1 is MGHRA and CDR2 YSYEKL. This CDR3 has 16 residues. The CDR3 coding sequence is TGCGCCAGTCTCAGGCTCCCTAACCCAACTAACTATGGCTACACCTTC. Protein: CASLRLPNPTNYGYTF.

This clone was seen only a few times. This chain joins TRBV3-1 (or the pseudogene TRBV3-2) and TRBJ2-1, with TRBD2 matching 8 bases. The junction had 17 bases not matched to a gene; V was cut back by 0 bases and J by 4 bases. CDR1 is LGHDT and CDR2 is YNNKEL in the germline V gene (reference sequence). The CDR3 has 20 amino acids. CDR3 bases: TGTGCCAGCAGCCAAGACCCCGGGGGGGCCATCTCGGGGGTTTACAATGAGCAGTTCTTC. Amino acid sequence: CASSQDPGGAISGVYNEQFF.

This clone came up a few times. V gene TRBV6-5 combines with J gene TRBJ2-7, with D unclear. Trimming removed 3 bases from V and 0 bases from J, with 12 bases in between. The germline V gene has CDR1 MNHEY and CDR2 SVGAGI. The CDR3 is 15 amino acids. CDR3 nucleotides: TGTGCCAGCAGTTATGATAGTGTAGACTCCTACGAGCAGTACTTC. Translation: CASSYDSVDSYEQYF.

The chain uses TRBV6-5 and TRBJ2-7, with D maybe TRBD1 (5 bases). Germline-derived CDR1 and CDR2 are MNHEY and SVGAGI. Trimming cost V 5 bases and J 9 bases, with 20 bases left between them. The CDR3 is 14 residues long. CDR3 coding DNA: TGTGCCAGCAGTCTAGACCGGGCTCCTAGGGGGCAGTACTTC. Amino acid sequence: CASSLDRAPRGQYF.

This clone was detected only a few times. The chain joins TRBV19 to TRBJ1-3; TRBD1 matches 8 bases. Germline V gene lookup returns CDR1 LNHDA and CDR2 SQIVND (reference sequence). Trimming took 5 bases from V and 8 from J; bases not matched to a gene: 11. This CDR3 region has 15 residues. The CDR3 loop reads CASSEQGGPMDTIYF. CDR3 bases: TGTGCCAGTAGTGAACAGGGGGGCCCTATGGACACCATATATTTT.

This clone was seen a single time. V and J are TRBV19 and TRBJ2-3; TRBD1 agrees at 7 bases. This CDR3 region has 14 residues. CDR1 is LNHDA and CDR2 is SQIVND in the germline V gene (reference sequence). V dropped 5 bases and J dropped 2; count of bases not matched to a gene: 4. The CDR3 bases are TGTGCCAGTAGTGACAGGGTACACACAGATACGCAGTATTTT. Its protein product is CASSDRVHTDTQYF.

The genes are TRBV19 and TRBJ1-2, with 10 bases aligning to TRBD1. With 1 base clipped from V and 2 bases from J, the junction kept 7 bases outside the gene matches. CDR1 and CDR2 (germline): LNHDA, SQIVND (reference sequence). This CDR3 has 17 amino acids. Here the CDR3 reads CASSIGTGGFLNYGYTF. CDR3 bases: TGTGCCAGTAGTATAGGGACAGGGGGTTTTTTGAACTATGGCTACACCTTC.

This chain uses TRBV19 with TRBJ1-3, with a weak D call TRBD1 (5 bases). Trimming shortened V by 5 bases and J by 0 bases, and 14 bases separated the two germline ends. The CDR3 has 16 residues. Germline V lookup: CDR1 LNHDA, CDR2 SQIVND (reference sequence). In DNA, the CDR3 is TGTGCCAGTAGTGTGGGCAGGGCACTCTCTGGAAACACCATATATTTT. This gives the protein CASSVGRALSGNTIYF.

V gene TRBV9 combines with J gene TRBJ1-3; 7 nucleotides align to TRBD1. Per germline, CDR1 SGDLS and CDR2 YYNGEE. The J segment lost 11 bases and the V segment lost 4 bases, leaving 15 bases of the junction unmatched. The CDR3 is 15 residues long. The CDR3 spells CASSPRTGSQYPIYF. The CDR3 DNA follows: TGTGCCAGCAGCCCCCGGACAGGATCCCAATACCCCATATATTTT.

The rearrangement uses TRBV19 and TRBJ1-5; 7 nucleotides agree with TRBD1. CDR1 and CDR2 (germline): LNHDA, SQIVND (reference sequence). This CDR3 has 15 amino acids. V lost 6 bases to trimming and J lost 4 bases; unmatched junction nucleotides: 9. The CDR3 region is CASSEGGTGNQPQHF. The CDR3 bases are TGTGCCAGTAGCGAAGGGGGCACTGGGAATCAGCCCCAGCATTTT. Full variable domain (missing parts from reference TRBV19 and TRBJ1-5): DGGITQSPKYLFRKEGQNVTLSCEQNLNHDAMYWYRQDPGQGLRLIYYSQIVNDFQKGDIAEGYSVSREKKESFPLTVTSAQKNPTAFYLCASSEGGTGNQPQHFGDGTRLSIL.

The chain links TRBV30 to TRBJ1-5; D may be TRBD1 (5 bases). Germline CDR1 GTSNPN, CDR2 SVGIG (reference sequence). The CDR3 runs 13 residues. V was trimmed by 4 bases and J by 2 bases, leaving 9 bases between them. CDR3 coding DNA: TGTGCCTGGAAGGGAGGGGGCAATCAGCCCCAGCATTTT. It encodes CAWKGGGNQPQHF.

There are a few counts of this clone. The chain uses TRBV12-3 or TRBV12-4 and TRBJ2-1, with D maybe TRBD2 (5 bases). Trimming took 5 bases from V and 8 from J, leaving 10 bases between them. CDR3 length: 12 residues. The CDR3 coding sequence is TGTGCCAGCAGTCGGGGTCTCGATGAGCAGTTCTTC. It is translated as CASSRGLDEQFF.

The chain combines TRBV11-3 with TRBJ2-5; TRBD2 agrees at 8 bases. The CDR3 sequence is 15 residues long. Germline V gives CDR1 SGHNT, CDR2 YENEEA. V trimming: 1 base; J trimming: 5 bases; junction bases outside the gene matches: 6. The CDR3 sequence: CASSLGVREGETQYF. CDR3 sequence (DNA): TGTGCCAGCAGCTTAGGGGTTCGGGAGGGGGAGACCCAGTACTTC.

The chain has TRBV7-6 and TRBJ1-1, with 8 positions matching TRBD1. J gave up 1 base and V 3 bases, and 1 base lay outside the gene matches. This CDR3 spans 14 amino acids. Germline CDR1 SGHVS, CDR2 FNYEAQ. As DNA, the CDR3 is TGTGCCAGCAGCTTTGGACAGGGGAACACTGAAGCTTTCTTT. It specifies CASSFGQGNTEAFF.

This chain uses TRBV13 with TRBJ1-5; possible D gene TRBD1, 5 bases. CDR3 size: 14 residues. Germline V gene sequence: CDR1 PRHDT, CDR2 FYEKMQ (reference sequence). V gave up 0 bases and J gave up 2 bases, with 5 bases separating them. The CDR3 region is CASSLGGGNQPQHF. CDR3 bases: TGTGCCAGCAGCTTAGGAGGGGGCAATCAGCCCCAGCATTTT.

The chain carries TRBV6-5 and TRBJ1-6; D may be TRBD1 (6 bases). The V end lost 5 bases, the J end lost 6 bases, and 14 bases lay between the germline ends. Germline lookup yields CDR1 MNHEY and CDR2 SVGAGI. The CDR3 spans 15 residues. The CDR3 protein is CASSRDGQINSPLHF. The CDR3 coding sequence is TGTGCCAGCAGTCGGGACGGACAGATTAATTCACCCCTCCACTTT.

This chain uses TRBV5-6 with TRBJ2-3, with 8 bases aligning to TRBD2. Germline lookup yields CDR1 SGHDT and CDR2 YYEEEE. The CDR3 is 17 amino acids. V gave up 3 bases and J gave up 2 bases; unmatched junction bases: 11. The CDR3 loop is CASSSPLGGAVTDTQYF. DNA for the CDR3: TGTGCCAGCAGCTCCCCTCTCGGGGGGGCGGTCACAGATACGCAGTATTTT.

This chain's CDR3 is CASSFGTATSQDTQYF. The DNA for the CDR3 is TGCGCCAGCAGCTTCGGGACAGCGACCTCACAAGATACGCAGTATTTT. The rearrangement uses TRBV5-1 and TRBJ2-3; 7 bases align to TRBD1. The junction had 11 bases not matched to a gene; V was cut back by 2 bases and J by 5 bases. The length of the CDR3 is 16 residues. CDR1 SGHRS and CDR2 YFSETQ come from the germline V gene.

The chain uses TRBV3-1 (or the pseudogene TRBV3-2) and TRBJ2-7, with a weak D call TRBD2 (5 bases). CDR3 length: 15 residues. Deletions cut 0 bases from V and 7 bases from J, with 16 bases between. The germline V gene has CDR1 LGHDT and CDR2 YNNKEL (reference sequence). In DNA, the CDR3 is TGTGCCAGCAGCCAAGAGCAAGGCGGGCCGGGGGAGCAGTACTTC. It codes for CASSQEQGGPGEQYF.

The rearrangement links TRBV5-1 to TRBJ2-1; 8 positions match TRBD1. In germline, CDR1 is SGHRS, CDR2 YFSETQ. There are 13 residues in the CDR3. J was trimmed by 6 bases and V by 2 bases; bases with no gene match: 1. The CDR3: CASSFDRGNEQFF. For the CDR3, the DNA is TGCGCCAGCAGCTTCGACAGGGGCAATGAGCAGTTCTTC.

This clone was seen once. V usage is TRBV3-1 (or the pseudogene TRBV3-2) and J usage is TRBJ1-1; 9 nucleotides match TRBD1. Germline CDR1 reads LGHDT; CDR2 reads YNNKEL (reference sequence). V lost 1 base and J lost 9; bases outside the gene matches: 3. The CDR3 length is 13 residues. For the CDR3, the DNA is TGTGCCAGCAGCCAAGGGACAGGGGTTAAAGCTTTCTTT. This gives the protein CASSQGTGVKAFF.

V usage is TRBV10-2 and J usage is TRBJ1-1; possible D gene TRBD1, 6 bases. Germline values: CDR1 WSHSY, CDR2 SAAADI. This CDR3 comprises 18 residues. V was cut by 3 bases and J by 6 bases, with 26 bases left in between. The chain's CDR3 is CASSDRKGLHTGIPEAFF. CDR3 nucleotide sequence: TGCGCCAGCAGTGATCGTAAGGGCTTACATACAGGGATCCCTGAAGCTTTCTTT.